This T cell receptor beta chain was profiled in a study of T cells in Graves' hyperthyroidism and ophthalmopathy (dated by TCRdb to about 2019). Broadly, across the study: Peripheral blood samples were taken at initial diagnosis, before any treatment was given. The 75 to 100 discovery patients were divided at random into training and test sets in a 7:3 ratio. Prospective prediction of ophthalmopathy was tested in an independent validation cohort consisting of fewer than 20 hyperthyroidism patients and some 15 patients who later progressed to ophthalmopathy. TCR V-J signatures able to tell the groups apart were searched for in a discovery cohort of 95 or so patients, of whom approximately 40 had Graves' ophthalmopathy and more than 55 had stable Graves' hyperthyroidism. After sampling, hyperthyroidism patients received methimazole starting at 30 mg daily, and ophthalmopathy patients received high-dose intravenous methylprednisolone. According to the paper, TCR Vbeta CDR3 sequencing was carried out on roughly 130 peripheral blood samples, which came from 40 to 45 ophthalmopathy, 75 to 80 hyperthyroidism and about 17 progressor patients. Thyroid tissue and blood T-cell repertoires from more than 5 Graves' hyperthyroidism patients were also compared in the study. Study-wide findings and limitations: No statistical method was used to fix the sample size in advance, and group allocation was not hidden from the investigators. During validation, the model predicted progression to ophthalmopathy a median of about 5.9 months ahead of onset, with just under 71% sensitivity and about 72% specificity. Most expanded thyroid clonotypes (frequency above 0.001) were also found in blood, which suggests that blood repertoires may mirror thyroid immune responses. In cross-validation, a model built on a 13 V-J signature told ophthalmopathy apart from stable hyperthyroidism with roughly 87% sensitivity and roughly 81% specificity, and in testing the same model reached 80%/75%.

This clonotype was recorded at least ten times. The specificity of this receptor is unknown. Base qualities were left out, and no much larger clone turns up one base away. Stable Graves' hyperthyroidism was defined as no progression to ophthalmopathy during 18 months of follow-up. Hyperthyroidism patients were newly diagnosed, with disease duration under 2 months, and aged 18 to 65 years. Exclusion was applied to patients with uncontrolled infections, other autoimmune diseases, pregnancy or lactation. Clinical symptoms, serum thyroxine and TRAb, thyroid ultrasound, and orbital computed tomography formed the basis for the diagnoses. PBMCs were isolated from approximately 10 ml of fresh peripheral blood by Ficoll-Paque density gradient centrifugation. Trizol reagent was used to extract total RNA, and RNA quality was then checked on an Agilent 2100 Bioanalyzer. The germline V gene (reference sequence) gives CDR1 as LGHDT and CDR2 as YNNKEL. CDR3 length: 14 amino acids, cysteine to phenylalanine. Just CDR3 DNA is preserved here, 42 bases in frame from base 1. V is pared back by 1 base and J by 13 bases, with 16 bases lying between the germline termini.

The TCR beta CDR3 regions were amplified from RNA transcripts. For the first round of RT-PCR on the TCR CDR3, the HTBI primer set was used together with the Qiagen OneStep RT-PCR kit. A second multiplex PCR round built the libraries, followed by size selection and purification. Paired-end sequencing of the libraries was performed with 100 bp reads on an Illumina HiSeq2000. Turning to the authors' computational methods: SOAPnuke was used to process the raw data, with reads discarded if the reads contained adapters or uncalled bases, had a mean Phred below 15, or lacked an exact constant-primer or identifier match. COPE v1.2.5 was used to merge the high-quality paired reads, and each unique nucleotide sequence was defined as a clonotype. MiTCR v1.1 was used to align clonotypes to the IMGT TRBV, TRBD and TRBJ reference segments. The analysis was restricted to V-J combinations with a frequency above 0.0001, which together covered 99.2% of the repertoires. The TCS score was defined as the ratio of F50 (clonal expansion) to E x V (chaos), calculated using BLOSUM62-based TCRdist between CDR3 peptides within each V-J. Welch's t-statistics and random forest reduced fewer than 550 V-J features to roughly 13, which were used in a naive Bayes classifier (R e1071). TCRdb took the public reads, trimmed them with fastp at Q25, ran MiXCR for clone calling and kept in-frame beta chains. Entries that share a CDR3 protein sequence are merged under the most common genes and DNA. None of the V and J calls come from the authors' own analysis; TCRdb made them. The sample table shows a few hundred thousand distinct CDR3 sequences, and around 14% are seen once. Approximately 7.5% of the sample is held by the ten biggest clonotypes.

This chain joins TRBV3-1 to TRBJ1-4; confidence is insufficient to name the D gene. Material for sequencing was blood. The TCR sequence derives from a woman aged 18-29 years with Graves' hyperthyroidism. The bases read TGTGCCAGCAGCCAAGGTACTACGAGTTTAGGACTGTTTTTT. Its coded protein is CASSQGTTSLGLFF. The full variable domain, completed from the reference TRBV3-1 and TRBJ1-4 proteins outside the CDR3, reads DTAVSQTPKYLVTQMGNDKSIKCEQNLGHDTMYWYKQDSKKFLKIMFSYNNKELIINETVPNRFSPKSPDKAHLNLHINSLELGDSAVYFCASSQGTTSLGLFFGSGTQLSVL.